This T cell receptor (beta chain) derives from a study of blood T cell repertoires in COVID-19. Across the study: Acute-phase and convalescent COVID-19 samples originated in the United States, Italy and Spain. PBMCs, B-cell-depleted T cells, or T cells were the source of the cDNA or gDNA that made up the material.

Original data processing: Reference gene primer amplification in the assay estimated nucleated cell counts. Assay: immunoSEQ multiplex PCR; the TCRdb copy retains only in-frame clones and omits some. Clonal size and the V and J genes are those of that table, whereas D and trimming came from the DNA. Of some 70,000 clones listed, approximately 80% are singletons. J was trimmed by 5 bases and V by 5 bases; bases with no gene match: 8. There are 17 residues in the CDR3. Per the germline V gene, CDR1 is KGHDR and CDR2 is SFDVKD. Material: peripheral blood. V usage is TRBV24-1 and J usage is TRBJ2-1; 13 positions agree with TRBD2. The TCR comes from a human donor in a cohort sampled during active COVID-19. The CDR3 region has the DNA TGTGCCACCAGTGTCCCGGGACTAGCGGGATTGGACAATGAGCAGTTCTTC. Translation gives CATSVPGLAGLDNEQFF.